A selection of T cell receptor beta chains follows, all from one sample in a study of CD8+CD57+ T cells in acquired aplastic anemia. TCRdb re-analysed the reads in MiXCR, keeping a single row per CDR3 protein. This sample has around 200,000 distinct CDR3 sequences; under 65% occur once, and the top ten carry 25% to 30%. Source material: sorted CD4+, CD8+, or CD8+CD57+ T cells (not recorded which) from PBMCs. All receptors come from a human donor in good health. Both conserved end residues are part of each CDR3. The D gene is left open where the match is weak. The size of a clone is reported for some rows only, either as once, few or many, or as a class for expanded clones.

V: TRBV2; J: TRBJ2-7; size: .; D: .; DNA: TGTGCCAGCAGCTTCACGGGGGCCGACGAGCAGTACTTC; CDR3: CASSFTGADEQYF
V: TRBV28; J: TRBJ1-1; size: many; D: .; DNA: TGTGCCAGCAGGAAAACAGGGCACATGAACACTGAAGCTTTCTTT; CDR3: CASRKTGHMNTEAFF
V: TRBV20-1; J: TRBJ1-1; size: few; D: TRBD1; DNA: TGCAGTGCTAGGGGACAGGGGGGGGACACTGAAGCTTTCTTT; CDR3: CSARGQGGDTEAFF
V: TRBV2; J: TRBJ2-3; size: .; D: .; DNA: TGTGCCAGCAGGCCGACTACTCTATCCACAGATGCGCAGTATTTT; CDR3: CASRPTTLSTDAQYF
V: TRBV19; J: TRBJ1-6; size: .; D: TRBD1; DNA: TGTGCCAGTAAAAGGCAGGGGGGTAAAAATTCACCCCTCCACTTT; CDR3: CASKRQGGKNSPLHF
V: TRBV5-6; J: TRBJ2-5; size: few; D: .; DNA: TGTGCCAGCAGCTTAGCGCGGGCAGAGACCCAGTACTTC; CDR3: CASSLARAETQYF
V: TRBV7-9; J: TRBJ2-7; size: few; D: .; DNA: TGTGCCAGCAGCCTTGACTTAACCTACGAGCAGTACTTC; CDR3: CASSLDLTYEQYF
V: TRBV7-9; J: TRBJ2-1; size: .; D: .; DNA: TGTGCCAGCAGCTTAGGTCCGGATGAGCAGTTCTTC; CDR3: CASSLGPDEQFF
V: TRBV7-2; J: TRBJ2-7; size: .; D: .; DNA: TGTGCCAGCACCCCCCGGAGGGGCCACGAGCAGTACTTC; CDR3: CASTPRRGHEQYF
V: TRBV5-1; J: TRBJ1-1; size: .; D: TRBD1; DNA: TGCGCCAGCAGCACGGACAGGGGAATGAACACTGAAGCTTTCTTT; CDR3: CASSTDRGMNTEAFF
V: TRBV20-1; J: TRBJ2-7; size: .; D: .; DNA: TGCAGTGCCCCTGGGGGGGGGGCAGGGCTGACCTACGAGCAGTACTTC; CDR3: CSAPGGGAGLTYEQYF
V: TRBV12-3/TRBV12-4; J: TRBJ2-2; size: once; D: TRBD1; DNA: TGTGCCAGCAGTAGGACAGGGACGAACACCGGGGAGCTGTTTTTT; CDR3: CASSRTGTNTGELFF
V: TRBV4-3; J: TRBJ2-7; size: many; D: TRBD1; DNA: TGCGCCAGCAGCCAAGAGTCGACAGGGGTCTCCTACGAGCAGTACTTC; CDR3: CASSQESTGVSYEQYF
V: TRBV29-1; J: TRBJ2-1; size: .; D: TRBD2; DNA: TGCAGCGTTGGGGTCGTAGAGCGGGGCTACAATGAGCAGTTCTTC; CDR3: CSVGVVERGYNEQFF
V: TRBV10-3; J: TRBJ2-1; size: .; D: .; DNA: TGTGCCATCAGGAATCGTGGCTCCTACAATGAGCAGTTCTTC; CDR3: CAIRNRGSYNEQFF
V: TRBV19; J: TRBJ2-1; size: .; D: TRBD2; DNA: TGTGCCAGTGGACTAGCGGGAGCCCGACTATACAATGAGCAGTTCTTC; CDR3: CASGLAGARLYNEQFF
V: TRBV19; J: TRBJ2-7; size: many; D: TRBD1; DNA: TGTGCCAGTAGTATAGGGGACAGCTCCTACGAGCAGTACTTC; CDR3: CASSIGDSSYEQYF
V: TRBV12-3/TRBV12-4; J: TRBJ2-5; size: .; D: .; DNA: TGTGCCAGCAGTTTCAATGGGCCCCGGTACTTC; CDR3: CASSFNGPRYF
V: TRBV20-1; J: TRBJ2-5; size: once; D: .; DNA: TGCAGTGCTAGCCCACAGAGGGGAAGGGAGACCCAGTACTTC; CDR3: CSASPQRGRETQYF
V: TRBV6-5; J: TRBJ2-7; size: many; D: .; DNA: TGTGCCAGCAGTTACGGCCGCAGGACTATCTACGAGCAGTACTTC; CDR3: CASSYGRRTIYEQYF
V: TRBV20-1; J: TRBJ2-7; size: many; D: TRBD2; DNA: TGCAGTGCTAGAACCCCTAGCGGTTCCCCCTACGAGCAGTACTTC; CDR3: CSARTPSGSPYEQYF
V: TRBV11-2; J: TRBJ2-4; size: .; D: .; DNA: TGTGCCAGCCTTCGAGGGGGGGACATTCAGTACTTC; CDR3: CASLRGGDIQYF
V: TRBV7-8; J: TRBJ2-1; size: few; D: .; DNA: TGTGCCAGCAGCTTAGAGGTAATAGCTCGAAATGAGCAGTTCTTC; CDR3: CASSLEVIARNEQFF
V: TRBV7-6; J: TRBJ2-7; size: .; D: .; DNA: TGTGCCAGCAGCTTATCGGCAGGTCTCGAGCAGTACTTC; CDR3: CASSLSAGLEQYF
V: TRBV9; J: TRBJ2-3; size: few; D: TRBD1; DNA: TGTGCCAGCAGCGGAGGGACAGGGGGCGCAGATACGCAGTATTTT; CDR3: CASSGGTGGADTQYF
V: TRBV5-1; J: TRBJ1-6; size: .; D: TRBD1; DNA: TGCGCCAGCAGCTTGGAGTTTGGGACAGGGAATTCACCCCTCCACTTT; CDR3: CASSLEFGTGNSPLHF
V: TRBV29-1; J: TRBJ2-7; size: .; D: TRBD1; DNA: TGCAGCGTCCAGTCAGGGGGTCCCCGCGAGCAGTACTTC; CDR3: CSVQSGGPREQYF
V: TRBV7-2; J: TRBJ2-3; size: .; D: .; DNA: TGTGCCAGCAGCTTACTAGGCGGAGCCTCCACAGATACGCAGTATTTT; CDR3: CASSLLGGASTDTQYF
V: TRBV7-9; J: TRBJ2-1; size: .; D: TRBD2; DNA: TGTGCCAGCAGCTTATGGTCGGGACTAGCGGCGTACAATGAGCAGTTCTTC; CDR3: CASSLWSGLAAYNEQFF
V: TRBV10-1; J: TRBJ2-7; size: few; D: TRBD1; DNA: TGCGCCAGCTCTGGACAGGGGGTCACGTACGAGCAGTACTTC; CDR3: CASSGQGVTYEQYF
V: TRBV19; J: TRBJ1-1; size: many; D: .; DNA: TGTGCCAGTTGCCCTGTGGGGTACAGGAACACTGAAGCTTTCTTT; CDR3: CASCPVGYRNTEAFF
V: TRBV20-1; J: TRBJ1-3; size: many; D: .; DNA: TGCAGTGGACTAGCTGGCGCCCTCCCTGGAAACACCATATATTTT; CDR3: CSGLAGALPGNTIYF
V: TRBV2; J: TRBJ2-2; size: .; D: TRBD1; DNA: TGTGCCAGCAGGGCCGGGACAGGGTACACCGGGGAGCTGTTTTTT; CDR3: CASRAGTGYTGELFF
V: TRBV5-1; J: TRBJ1-5; size: many; D: .; DNA: TGCGCCAGCAGATATGAGACTGATAGCAATCAGCCCCAGCATTTT; CDR3: CASRYETDSNQPQHF
V: TRBV5-6; J: TRBJ1-1; size: many; D: .; DNA: TGTGCCAGCAGCTTGGGGGTGCGGAGCACTGAAGCTTTCTTT; CDR3: CASSLGVRSTEAFF
V: TRBV7-3; J: TRBJ2-5; size: .; D: .; DNA: TGTGCCAGCAGCTTAAGCAGGGTTTCGGGAGAGACCCAGTACTTC; CDR3: CASSLSRVSGETQYF
V: TRBV20-1; J: TRBJ2-2; size: .; D: .; DNA: TGCAGTGCTGAGGCGGGGGCAAAGAACACCGGGGAGCTGTTTTTT; CDR3: CSAEAGAKNTGELFF
V: TRBV6-5; J: TRBJ1-5; size: .; D: TRBD1; DNA: TGTGCCAGCAGTTTGGACAGGGAGAGGATGCCCCAGCATTTT; CDR3: CASSLDRERMPQHF
V: TRBV5-6; J: TRBJ2-7; size: .; D: .; DNA: TGTGCCAGCGGCCAAGAACTAGCCTACGAGCAGTACTTC; CDR3: CASGQELAYEQYF
V: TRBV2; J: TRBJ1-2; size: few; D: .; DNA: TGTGCCAGCAGTCAAACGGACGAAACGACTAACTATGGCTACACCTTC; CDR3: CASSQTDETTNYGYTF
V: TRBV25-1; J: TRBJ2-1; size: .; D: .; DNA: TGTGCCCCTGAAGAGGGGCTGGAGCAGTTCTTC; CDR3: CAPEEGLEQFF
V: TRBV12-3/TRBV12-4; J: TRBJ2-1; size: .; D: TRBD1; DNA: TGTGCCAGCAGCGGCACAGGGGCGTACAATGAGCAGTTCTTC; CDR3: CASSGTGAYNEQFF
V: TRBV2; J: TRBJ2-5; size: once; D: .; DNA: TGTGCCGGCAGTGGCCCAGGGATGGGAGAGACCCAGTACTTC; CDR3: CAGSGPGMGETQYF
V: TRBV24-1; J: TRBJ2-7; size: .; D: TRBD2; DNA: TGTGCCACCAGTCGAGCGGGAGGGCAATCCGAGCAGTACTTC; CDR3: CATSRAGGQSEQYF
V: TRBV20-1; J: TRBJ2-7; size: .; D: TRBD2; DNA: TGCAGTGCTAGGCAAGCGGGAGGACCCTCCTACGAGCAGTACTTC; CDR3: CSARQAGGPSYEQYF
V: TRBV2; J: TRBJ2-1; size: .; D: TRBD1; DNA: TGTGCCAGCAGCTTATTGCGGGACAGGGGGGTACCTGAGCAGTTCTTC; CDR3: CASSLLRDRGVPEQFF
V: TRBV3-1; J: TRBJ2-1; size: few; D: TRBD2; DNA: TGTGCCAGCAGCCAAGAGGGACTAGCAAACCTCTACAATGAGCAGTTCTTC; CDR3: CASSQEGLANLYNEQFF
V: TRBV11-1; J: TRBJ2-7; size: .; D: .; DNA: TGTGCCAGCAGCGATCATAGGCAAGGACCATCCTACGAGCAGTACTTC; CDR3: CASSDHRQGPSYEQYF
V: TRBV10-2; J: TRBJ2-7; size: .; D: .; DNA: TGCGCCAGCAGTGGGGGGACTTACTCCTACGAGCAGTACTTC; CDR3: CASSGGTYSYEQYF